The TCR beta chain described here comes from a study of blood T cells in healthy people across ages. The study, taken as a whole, reports: The study found more naive CD4+ cells and higher diversity in long-lived than aged donors. Unsorted PBMCs prevented conclusive naive versus antigen-experienced comparison.

They isolated at least 6 million PBMCs from each sample. Then a second PCR, running roughly 7 to 11 cycles, was carried out with a sample-barcoded 5' primer and a J-beta primer mix. Sequencing yielded, for each sample, at least 2.5 million paired-end reads carrying CDR3. TCRdb passed the 5' RACE reads through MiXCR, listing each CDR3 protein once. The table includes around 1,800,000 distinct CDR3 sequences, 35% to 50% detected once. CDR3 size: 12 residues. Germline CDR1 is DFQATT and CDR2 is SNEGSKA (reference sequence). Unmatched junction bases numbered 6, after V lost 6 bases and J lost 4 bases. Details on this clonotype: Its cognate antigen is unknown.

The chain links TRBV20-1 to TRBJ2-7; 7 nucleotides line up with TRBD2. The sequencing sample was made of blood. This TCR was recovered from a human donor in good health. CDR3 DNA sequence: TGCAGTGCCAGGACTAGTGCGTACGAGCAGTACTTC. This encodes CSARTSAYEQYF.